The entry below gives a single TCR beta chain sequence along with its context. This clonotype occurred a few times. Its specific antigen is unknown. No quality values exist for individual bases; no much larger clone is one base distant. This specimen belongs to a study of T cells in Graves' hyperthyroidism and ophthalmopathy (dated by TCRdb to the late 2010s). Some background on the complete study: Peripheral blood samples were taken at the time of initial diagnosis, prior to any treatment. To identify TCR V-J signatures that set the groups apart, the researchers used a discovery cohort of 100 patients, made up of 40 to 45 with Graves' ophthalmopathy and about 59 with stable Graves' hyperthyroidism. Whether ophthalmopathy could be predicted prospectively was tested in an independent validation cohort made up of roughly 19 hyperthyroidism patients plus 17 patients who later progressed to ophthalmopathy. The approximately 100 discovery patients were divided at random into training and test sets in a 7:3 ratio. In addition, the study compared T-cell repertoires in thyroid tissue and in blood from five or six Graves' hyperthyroidism patients. Following sampling, methimazole starting at 30 mg daily was given to hyperthyroidism patients, and high-dose intravenous methylprednisolone was given to ophthalmopathy patients. TCR Vbeta CDR3 sequencing of 120 to 150 peripheral blood samples (roughly 41 ophthalmopathy, around 80 hyperthyroidism and approximately 17 progressor patients) is reported in the paper.

CDR1 and CDR2 are drawn from the germline V gene (reference sequence): MNHEY, SMNVEV. The CDR3 spans 14 residues, from the cysteine through the phenylalanine. The sequence is cut down to CDR3 DNA, 42 bases in frame from base 1. The V and J ends are trimmed by 5 bases and 10 bases, leaving 17 bases between them. A patient counted as having stable Graves' hyperthyroidism if no progression to ophthalmopathy occurred over 18 months of follow-up. Hyperthyroidism patients were newly diagnosed, had a disease duration of under 2 months, and were aged 18 to 65 years. Patients with uncontrolled infections, other autoimmune diseases, pregnancy or lactation were excluded. Diagnoses were established on the basis of clinical symptoms, serum thyroxine and TRAb, thyroid ultrasound, and orbital computed tomography. PBMCs were separated from 7.5 to 10 ml of fresh peripheral blood using Ficoll-Paque density gradient centrifugation. Total RNA was extracted with Trizol reagent, and quality was checked on an Agilent 2100 Bioanalyzer.

The TCR beta CDR3 regions were amplified from the RNA transcripts. The TCR CDR3 was subjected to a first round of RT-PCR using the HTBI primer set and the Qiagen OneStep RT-PCR kit. A second multiplex PCR round built the libraries, followed by size selection and purification. Libraries were sequenced paired-end with 100 bp reads on an Illumina HiSeq2000. The original pipeline was this. SOAPnuke was used to process the raw data, removing reads that contained adapters or uncalled bases, had a mean Phred below 15, or lacked an exact match to the constant primer or identifier. COPE v1.2.5 was used to merge high-quality paired reads, and clonotypes were defined as unique nucleotide sequences. MiTCR v1.1 was used to align the clonotypes against IMGT TRBV, TRBD and TRBJ reference segments. Only V-J combinations with frequency above 0.0001, covering 99% to 99.2% of repertoires, were analysed. The TCS score was defined as the ratio of F50 (clonal expansion) to E x V (chaos), calculated using BLOSUM62-based TCRdist between CDR3 peptides within each V-J. Welch's t-statistics and random forest reduced roughly 530 V-J features to 13, which were used in a naive Bayes classifier (R e1071). In TCRdb, the public reads were trimmed at Q25 with fastp and aligned with MiXCR, with productive beta chains retained. When rows share a CDR3 protein, they turn into one entry using the most common DNA and genes. TCRdb, rather than the study authors, made the V and J calls. For this sample the table gives about 400,000 distinct CDR3 sequences, of which around 14% were detected only once. In total, the top ten clones hold roughly 13% of the sample.

What the research found in general, with its limitations: A 13 V-J signature model separated ophthalmopathy from stable hyperthyroidism, with about 90% sensitivity and 81.08% specificity in cross-validation and 80%/75% in testing. No statistical method was used to fix the sample size in advance, and group allocation was not hidden from the investigators. In validation, the model predicted progression to ophthalmopathy with 55% to 71% sensitivity and 72.22% specificity, a median of approximately 6.7 months before onset. Most expanded thyroid clonotypes (frequency above 0.001) were also detected in blood, suggesting blood repertoires may reflect thyroid immune responses.

Sequences were obtained from blood. The chain is assembled from TRBV27 and TRBJ1-4; TRBD1 is a weak D gene call, 5 bases matching. The sequence was obtained from a woman aged 18-35 years with Graves' hyperthyroidism. The CDR3 here reads CASSLGVGTGKLFF. The sequence in DNA is TGTGCCAGCAGTCTGGGGGTCGGCACGGGAAAACTGTTTTTT.